This record concerns one T cell receptor (beta chain) sequence. Amplified material comprised TCR beta CDR3 regions derived from RNA transcripts. Second-round multiplex PCR followed a first-round RT-PCR using HTBI primers. One entry per CDR3 protein, called by TCRdb with MiXCR from the multiplex PCR reads. The profile shows a few hundred thousand distinct CDR3 sequences, about 16% of them singletons. This sample was included in a study of Graves' ophthalmopathy and Graves' hyperthyroidism. Trimming shortened V by 8 bases and J by 2 bases, and 18 bases separated the two germline ends. This CDR3 has 15 amino acids. Germline V gene sequence: CDR1 MNHNS, CDR2 SASEGT.

V is TRBV6-1 and J is TRBJ1-2, with D possibly being TRBD1 (5 bases). Sequencing was done on a sample of peripheral blood. The receptor was isolated from a young woman with Graves' ophthalmopathy. CDR3 amino acids: CASPGAGLGNYGYTF. The CDR3 DNA reads TGTGCCAGCCCGGGCGCAGGGTTGGGGAACTATGGCTACACCTTC.